This TCR beta chain derives from a study of blood T cell repertoires in COVID-19. Study at large: Specimens from acute and convalescent COVID-19 originated in the United States, Italy and Spain. Sample material is recorded as cDNA or gDNA derived from T cells, B-cell-depleted T cells, or PBMCs.

Participants were aged about 18 to 100 years from 20 to 30 US areas. The CDR3 has 15 residues. Germline V gene lookup returns CDR1 SGDLS and CDR2 YYNGEE. V lost 0 bases to trimming and J lost 0 bases, with 7 bases between them. Authors' analysis steps: Amplification of reference gene primers provided the estimated nucleated cell counts. Sequencing was performed with immunoSEQ multiplex PCR; in TCRdb, only in-frame clones are kept and a portion is missing. For V, J and clone size, that table is used; D and trimming come from the DNA. This sample carries some 330,000 clones, around four fifths of them seen once, and the ten largest clones take around 5%. Points on this clone: Other nucleotide sequences in the sample specify the same CDR3.

Sequencing was done on a sample of PBMCs or T cells enriched from blood (not recorded which). The chain joins TRBV9 to TRBJ1-3; D might be TRBD1 (5 bases). This TCR was sampled from a woman between 45 and 65 years old who had recovered from COVID-19. The CDR3 nucleotides are TGTGCCAGCAGCGTAGGGGGCTTCTCTGGAAACACCATATATTTT. It is translated as CASSVGGFSGNTIYF. Filled out from reference TRBV9 and TRBJ1-3, the complete variable domain reads DSGVTQTPKHLITATGQRVTLRCSPRSGDLSVYWYQQSLDQGLQFLIQYYNGEERAKGNILERFSAQQFPDLHSELNLSSLELGDSALYFCASSVGGFSGNTIYFGEGSWLTVV.